The 3 T cell receptor beta chains listed next were all sequenced from one sample in a study of blood T cell repertoires in COVID-19. TCRdb's table, derived via immunoSEQ multiplex PCR, lists solely in-frame clones and lacks some. The table includes about 98,000 clones, 81% detected once. The sample consisted of peripheral blood. Every receptor here comes from an elderly woman with acute or convalescent COVID-19.

The chain is built from TRBV5-4 and TRBJ2-2; D might be TRBD1 (6 bases). The length of the CDR3 is 15 residues. Germline CDR1 reads SGHNT; CDR2 reads YYREEE (reference sequence). V lost 0 bases to trimming and J lost 0 bases, with 6 bases between them. The CDR3 protein is CASSLGTANTGELFF. The CDR3 DNA reads as TGTGCCAGCAGCTTGGGGACAGCGAACACCGGGGAGCTGTTTTTT.

V gene TRBV5-8 combines with J gene TRBJ1-1; 7 nucleotides align to TRBD1. CDR1 is SGHTS and CDR2 is YDEGEE in the germline V gene. There are 15 residues in the CDR3. After removal of 5 bases from V and 5 bases from J, the junction contained 12 bases not matched to a gene. The chain's CDR3 is CASRRVGTEKTEAFF. The CDR3 nucleotides read TGTGCCAGCAGACGCGTCGGGACAGAGAAGACTGAAGCTTTCTTT.

This chain joins TRBV5-1 and TRBJ1-3, with 7 positions matching TRBD1. Germline V gene lookup returns CDR1 SGHRS and CDR2 YFSETQ. The CDR3 spans 15 residues. V lost 3 bases and J lost 2; bases outside the gene matches: 5. The chain's CDR3 is CASSSQGRAGNTIYF. CDR3 bases: TGCGCCAGCAGCTCACAGGGGAGAGCTGGAAACACCATATATTTT. Drawing the rest from reference TRBV5-1 and TRBJ1-3, the complete variable domain is KAGVTQTPRYLIKTRGQQVTLSCSPISGHRSVSWYQQTPGQGLQFLFEYFSETQRNKGNFPGRFSGRQFSNSRSEMNVSTLELGDSALYLCASSSQGRAGNTIYFGEGSWLTVV.